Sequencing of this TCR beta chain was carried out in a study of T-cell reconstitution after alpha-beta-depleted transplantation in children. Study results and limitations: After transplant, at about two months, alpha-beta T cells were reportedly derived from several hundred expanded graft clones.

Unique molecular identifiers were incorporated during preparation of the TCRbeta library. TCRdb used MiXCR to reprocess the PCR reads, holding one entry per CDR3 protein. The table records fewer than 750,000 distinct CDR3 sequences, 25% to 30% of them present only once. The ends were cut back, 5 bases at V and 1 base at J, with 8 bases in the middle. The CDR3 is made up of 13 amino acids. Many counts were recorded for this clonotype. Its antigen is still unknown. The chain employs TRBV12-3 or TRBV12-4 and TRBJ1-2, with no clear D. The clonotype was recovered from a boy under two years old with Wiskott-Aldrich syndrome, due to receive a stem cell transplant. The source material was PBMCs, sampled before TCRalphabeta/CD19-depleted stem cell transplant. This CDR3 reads CASSPQINYGYTF. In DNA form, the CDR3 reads TGTGCCAGCAGTCCACAGATTAACTATGGCTACACCTTC.